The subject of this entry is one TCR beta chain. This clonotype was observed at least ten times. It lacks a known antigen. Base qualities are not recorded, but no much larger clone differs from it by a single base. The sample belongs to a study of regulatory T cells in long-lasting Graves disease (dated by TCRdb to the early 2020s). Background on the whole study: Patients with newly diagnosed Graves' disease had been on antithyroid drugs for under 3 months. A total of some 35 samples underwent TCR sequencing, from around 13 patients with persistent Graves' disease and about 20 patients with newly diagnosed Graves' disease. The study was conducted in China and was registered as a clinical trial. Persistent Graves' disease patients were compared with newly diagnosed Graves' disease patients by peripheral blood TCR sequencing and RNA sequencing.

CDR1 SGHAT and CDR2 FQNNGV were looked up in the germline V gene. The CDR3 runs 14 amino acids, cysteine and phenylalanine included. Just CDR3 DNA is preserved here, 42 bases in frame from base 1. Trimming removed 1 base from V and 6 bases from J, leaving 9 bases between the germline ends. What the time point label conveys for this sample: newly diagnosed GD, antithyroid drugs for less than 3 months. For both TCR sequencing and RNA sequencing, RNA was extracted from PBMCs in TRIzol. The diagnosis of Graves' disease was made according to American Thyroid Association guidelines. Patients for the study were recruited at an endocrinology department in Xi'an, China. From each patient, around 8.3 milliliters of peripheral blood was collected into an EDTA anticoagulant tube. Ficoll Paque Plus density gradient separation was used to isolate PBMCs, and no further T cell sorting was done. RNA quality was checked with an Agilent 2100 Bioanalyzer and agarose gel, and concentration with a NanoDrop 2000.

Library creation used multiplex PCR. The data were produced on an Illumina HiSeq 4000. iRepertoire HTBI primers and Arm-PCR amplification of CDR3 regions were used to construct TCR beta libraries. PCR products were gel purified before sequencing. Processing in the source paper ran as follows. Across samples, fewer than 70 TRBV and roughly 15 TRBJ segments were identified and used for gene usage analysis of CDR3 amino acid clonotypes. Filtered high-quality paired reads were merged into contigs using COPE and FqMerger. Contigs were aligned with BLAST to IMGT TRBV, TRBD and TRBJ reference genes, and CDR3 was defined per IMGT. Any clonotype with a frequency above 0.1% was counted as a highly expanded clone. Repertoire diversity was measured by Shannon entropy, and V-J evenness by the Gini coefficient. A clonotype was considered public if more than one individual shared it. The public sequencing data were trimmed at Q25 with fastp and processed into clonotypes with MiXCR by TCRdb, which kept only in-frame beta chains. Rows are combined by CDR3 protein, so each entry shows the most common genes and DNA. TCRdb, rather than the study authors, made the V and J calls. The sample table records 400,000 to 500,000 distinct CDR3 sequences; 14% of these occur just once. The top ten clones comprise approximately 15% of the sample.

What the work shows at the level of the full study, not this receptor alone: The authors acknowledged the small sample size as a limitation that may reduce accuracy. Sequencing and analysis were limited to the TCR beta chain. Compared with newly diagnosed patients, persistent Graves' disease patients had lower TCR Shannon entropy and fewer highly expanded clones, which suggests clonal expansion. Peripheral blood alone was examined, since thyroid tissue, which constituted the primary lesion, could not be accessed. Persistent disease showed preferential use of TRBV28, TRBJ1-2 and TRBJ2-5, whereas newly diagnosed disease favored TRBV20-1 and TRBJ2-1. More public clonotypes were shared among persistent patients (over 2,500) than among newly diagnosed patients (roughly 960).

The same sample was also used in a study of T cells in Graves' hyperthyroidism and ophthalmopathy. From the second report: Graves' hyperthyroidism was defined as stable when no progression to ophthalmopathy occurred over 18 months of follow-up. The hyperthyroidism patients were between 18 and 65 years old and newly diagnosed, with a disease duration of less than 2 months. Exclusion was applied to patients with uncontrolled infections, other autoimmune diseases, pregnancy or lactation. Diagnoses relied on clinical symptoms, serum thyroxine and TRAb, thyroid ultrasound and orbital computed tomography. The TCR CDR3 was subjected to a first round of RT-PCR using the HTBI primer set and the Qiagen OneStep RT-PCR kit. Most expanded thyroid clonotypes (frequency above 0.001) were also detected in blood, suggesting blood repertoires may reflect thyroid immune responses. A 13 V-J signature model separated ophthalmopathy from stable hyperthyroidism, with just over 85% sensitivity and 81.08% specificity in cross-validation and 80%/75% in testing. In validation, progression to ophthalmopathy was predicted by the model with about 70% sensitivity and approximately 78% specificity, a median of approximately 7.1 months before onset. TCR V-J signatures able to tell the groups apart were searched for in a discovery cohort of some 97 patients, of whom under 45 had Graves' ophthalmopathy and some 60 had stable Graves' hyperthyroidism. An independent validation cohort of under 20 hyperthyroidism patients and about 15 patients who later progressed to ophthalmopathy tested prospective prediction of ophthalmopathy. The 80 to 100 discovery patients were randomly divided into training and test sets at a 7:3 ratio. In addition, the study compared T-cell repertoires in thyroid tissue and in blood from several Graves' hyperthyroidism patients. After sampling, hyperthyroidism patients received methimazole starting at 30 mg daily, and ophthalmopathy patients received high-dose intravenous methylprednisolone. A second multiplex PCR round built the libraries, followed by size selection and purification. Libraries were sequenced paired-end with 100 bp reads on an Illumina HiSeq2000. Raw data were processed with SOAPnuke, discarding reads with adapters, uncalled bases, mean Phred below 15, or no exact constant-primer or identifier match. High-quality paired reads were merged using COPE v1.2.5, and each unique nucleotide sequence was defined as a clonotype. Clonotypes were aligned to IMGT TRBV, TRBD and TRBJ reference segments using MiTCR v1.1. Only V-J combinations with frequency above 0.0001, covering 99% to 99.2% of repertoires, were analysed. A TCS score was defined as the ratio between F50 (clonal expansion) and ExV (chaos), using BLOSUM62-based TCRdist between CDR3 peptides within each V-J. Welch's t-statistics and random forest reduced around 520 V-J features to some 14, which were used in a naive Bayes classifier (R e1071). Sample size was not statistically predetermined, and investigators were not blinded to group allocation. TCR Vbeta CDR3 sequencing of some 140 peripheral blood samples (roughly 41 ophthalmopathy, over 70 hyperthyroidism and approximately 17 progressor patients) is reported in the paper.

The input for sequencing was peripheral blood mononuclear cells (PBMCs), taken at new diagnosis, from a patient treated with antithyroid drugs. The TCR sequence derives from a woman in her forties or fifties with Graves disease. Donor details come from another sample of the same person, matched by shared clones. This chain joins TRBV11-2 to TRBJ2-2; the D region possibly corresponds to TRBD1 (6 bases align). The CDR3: CASSLVWGPGELFF. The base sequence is TGTGCCAGCAGCTTAGTATGGGGGCCCGGGGAGCTGTTTTTT.